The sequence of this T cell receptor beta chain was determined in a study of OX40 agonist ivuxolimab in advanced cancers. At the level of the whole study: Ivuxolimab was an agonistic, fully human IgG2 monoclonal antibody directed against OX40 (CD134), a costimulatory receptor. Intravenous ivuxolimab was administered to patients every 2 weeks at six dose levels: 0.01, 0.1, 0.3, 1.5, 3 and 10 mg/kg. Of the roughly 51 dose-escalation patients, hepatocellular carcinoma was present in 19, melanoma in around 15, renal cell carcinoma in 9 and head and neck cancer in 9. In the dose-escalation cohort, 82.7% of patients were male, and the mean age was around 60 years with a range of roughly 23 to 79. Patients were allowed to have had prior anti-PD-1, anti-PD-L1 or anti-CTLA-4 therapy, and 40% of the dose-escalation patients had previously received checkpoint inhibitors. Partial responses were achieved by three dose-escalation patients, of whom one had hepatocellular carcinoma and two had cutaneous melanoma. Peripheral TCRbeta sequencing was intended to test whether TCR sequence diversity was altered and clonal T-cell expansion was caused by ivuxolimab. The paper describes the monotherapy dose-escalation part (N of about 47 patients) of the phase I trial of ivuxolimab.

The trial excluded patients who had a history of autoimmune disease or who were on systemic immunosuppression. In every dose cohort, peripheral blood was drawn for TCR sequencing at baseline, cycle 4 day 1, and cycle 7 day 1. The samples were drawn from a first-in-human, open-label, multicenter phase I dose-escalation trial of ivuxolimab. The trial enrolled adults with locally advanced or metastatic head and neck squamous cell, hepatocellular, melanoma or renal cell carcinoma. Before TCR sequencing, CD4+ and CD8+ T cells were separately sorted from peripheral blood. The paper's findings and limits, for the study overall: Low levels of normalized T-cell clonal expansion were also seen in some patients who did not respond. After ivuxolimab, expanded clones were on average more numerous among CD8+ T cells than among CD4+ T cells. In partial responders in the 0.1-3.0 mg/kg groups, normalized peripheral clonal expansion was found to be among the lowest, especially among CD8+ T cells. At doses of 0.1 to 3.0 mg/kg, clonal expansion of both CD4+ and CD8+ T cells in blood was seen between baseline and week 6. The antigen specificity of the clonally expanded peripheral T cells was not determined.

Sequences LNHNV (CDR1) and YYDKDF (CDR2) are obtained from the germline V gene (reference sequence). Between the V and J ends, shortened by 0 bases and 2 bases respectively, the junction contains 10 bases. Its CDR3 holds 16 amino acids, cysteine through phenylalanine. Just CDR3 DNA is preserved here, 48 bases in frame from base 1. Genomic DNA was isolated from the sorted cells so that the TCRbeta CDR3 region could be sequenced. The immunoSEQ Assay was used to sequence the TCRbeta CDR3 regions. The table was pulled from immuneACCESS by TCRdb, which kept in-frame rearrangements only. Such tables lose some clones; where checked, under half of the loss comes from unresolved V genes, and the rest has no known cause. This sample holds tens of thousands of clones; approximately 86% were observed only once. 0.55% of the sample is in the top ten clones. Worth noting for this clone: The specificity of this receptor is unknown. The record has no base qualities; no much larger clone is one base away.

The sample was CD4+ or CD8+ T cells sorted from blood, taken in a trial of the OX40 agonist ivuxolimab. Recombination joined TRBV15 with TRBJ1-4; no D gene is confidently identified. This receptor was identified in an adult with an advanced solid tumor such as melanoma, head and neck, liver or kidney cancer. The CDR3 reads CATSRERGETNEKLFF. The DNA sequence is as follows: TGTGCCACCAGCAGAGAACGGGGTGAGACTAATGAAAAACTGTTTTTT.